The T cell receptor beta chain described here comes from a study of T cells in Graves' hyperthyroidism and ophthalmopathy. This clonotype was observed at least ten times. The antigen is not known. TCR beta CDR3 region amplification was performed from RNA transcripts. Researchers ran a first-round RT-PCR on the TCR CDR3 using the HTBI primer set. TCRdb analysed the multiplex PCR reads with MiXCR anew, one entry per CDR3 protein. The sample yields roughly 710,000 distinct CDR3 sequences, about 35% seen once. Absent ophthalmopathy progression within 18 months defined stable Graves' hyperthyroidism. Study findings and constraints: The model predicted ophthalmopathy a median roughly 6.3 months before onset.

Germline V gene data show CDR1 as LNHDA and CDR2 as SQIVND (reference sequence). The CDR3 is 14 residues long. V was pared by 7 bases and J by 3 bases, with 7 bases of the junction left unmatched. J is TRBJ1-2 and V is TRBV19; 8 bases match TRBD1. The receptor comes from a woman aged 35 to 49 with Graves' hyperthyroidism. What was sequenced was blood. The CDR3 spells CASTLTGVYYGYTF. The CDR3 DNA is TGTGCCAGTACGCTGACAGGGGTTTACTATGGCTACACCTTC.